These 15 T cell receptor beta chains came from one sample sequenced in a study of cytomegalovirus exposure and HLA in healthy donors. It was with 60 Vbeta and 13 Jbeta primers that the PCR ran. Some clones are missing from TCRdb's copy, which holds only in-frame ones; the method was immunoSEQ multiplex PCR. The sample includes 150,000 to 200,000 clones, about 82% of them seen just once. Sequenced input: PBMCs. The receptors originated from a woman aged 45-59 years in good health and CMV-seronegative.

The genes are TRBV19 and TRBJ2-7; 8 nucleotides match TRBD2. Trimming took 5 bases from V and 3 from J; bases not matched to a gene: 9. CDR1 and CDR2 from the germline V gene are LNHDA and SQIVND (reference sequence). This CDR3 contains 15 residues. CDR3 residues: CASSVSGRGYYEQYF. CDR3 DNA: TGTGCCAGTAGTGTCAGCGGGAGAGGTTACTACGAGCAGTACTTC.

This clone appeared a single time. The chain combines TRBV6-5 with TRBJ2-1; TRBD2 might be the D (5 bases). From germline, CDR1 is MNHEY and CDR2 SVGAGI. This CDR3 spans 16 amino acids. V was shortened by 0 bases and J by 3 bases, with 12 bases between the two germline ends. The DNA of the CDR3 is TGTGCCAGCAGTTACTCGGGGAGACGGGGCTACAATGAGCAGTTCTTC. This sequence encodes CASSYSGRRGYNEQFF.

The chain recombines TRBV23-1 with TRBJ2-7; TRBD1 is a possible D gene (6 bases). TRBV23-1 is recorded as an ORF, its role being uncertain. CDR3 length: 15 residues. The V and J ends lost 0 bases and 2 bases respectively, with 11 bases between them. CDR3 residues: CASSQSGRGTYEQYF. The DNA of the CDR3 is TGCGCCAGCAGTCAATCGGGAAGGGGGACCTACGAGCAGTACTTC.

The chain couples TRBV5-1 to TRBJ2-3, with 8 nucleotides matching TRBD1. Germline lookup yields CDR1 SGHRS and CDR2 YFSETQ. Trimming at V came to 4 bases and at J to 4 bases, leaving 5 bases not matched to a gene. The CDR3 extends over 14 amino acids. The CDR3 DNA reads TGCGCCAGCAGCCGGGACAGGCCGTCAGATACGCAGTATTTT. Protein sequence: CASSRDRPSDTQYF.

V gene TRBV7-9 combines with J gene TRBJ1-4; possible D gene TRBD1, 6 bases. This CDR3 contains 13 residues. V was shortened by 5 bases and J by 8 bases, with 12 bases between the two germline ends. Germline CDR1 and CDR2: SEHNR and FQNEAQ (reference sequence). For the CDR3, the DNA is TGTGCCAGCAGCGACAGGACAGCCGAAAAACTGTTTTTT. It yields the protein CASSDRTAEKLFF.

The chain joins TRBV6-4 to TRBJ2-7; 8 positions agree with TRBD2. The CDR3 is 15 residues long. Trimming cost V 3 bases and J 0 bases; bases outside gene matches: 4. Per germline, CDR1 MRHNA and CDR2 SNTAGT. CDR3 loop: CASSDIAGPSYEQYF. CDR3 nucleotide sequence: TGTGCCAGCAGTGATATAGCGGGACCCTCCTACGAGCAGTACTTC.

A word on this clone: Compared with germline, one end of the junction differs, possibly owing to a read error. The same CDR3 also results from other DNA sequences found in this sample. The chain couples TRBV7-3 to TRBJ1-1, with TRBD1 matching over 7 bases. This CDR3 comprises 14 residues. Per germline, CDR1 SGHTA and CDR2 FQGTGA. The CDR3 bases are TGTGCCAGCAGCTTAACCAGGGGGTACACCGAAGCTTTCTTT. This gives the protein CASSLTRGYTEAFF.

This clone came up a few times. CDR3 amino acids: CASSAWTSGRAGETQYF. The DNA for the CDR3 is TGTGCCAGCAGTGCTTGGACTAGCGGGAGGGCCGGGGAGACCCAGTACTTC. The V call is TRBV28, the J call TRBJ2-5, with 15 bases lining up with TRBD2. The germline CDR1 and CDR2 sequences are MDHEN and SYDVKM. The CDR3 totals 17 residues. Trimming cost V 5 bases and J 5 bases; bases outside gene matches: 9.

The gene calls are TRBV27 and TRBJ2-1, with D unclear. CDR3 size: 15 residues. Germline V gene sequence: CDR1 MNHEY, CDR2 SMNVEV (reference sequence). V gave up 5 bases and J gave up 0 bases, with 11 bases separating them. The DNA of the CDR3 is TGTGCCAGCAGTCATCGCCGGAGCTCCTACAATGAGCAGTTCTTC. Protein: CASSHRRSSYNEQFF.

This clone was observed once. The CDR3 DNA reads as TGTGCCAGCAGCTTCGGGAGGGTTGGTCAGCCCCAGCATTTT. Its translation is CASSFGRVGQPQHF. The V and J genes are TRBV5-8 and TRBJ1-5, with no clear D. Germline V lookup: CDR1 SGHTS, CDR2 YDEGEE. V was shortened by 2 bases and J by 6 bases, with 12 bases between the two germline ends. The CDR3 totals 14 residues.

The J gene is TRBJ1-1, the V gene TRBV19, with 9 bases identical to TRBD1. V shed 3 bases, J shed 1 base, and the junction held 6 bases outside the gene matches. The CDR3 has 16 residues. Germline values: CDR1 LNHDA, CDR2 SQIVND (reference sequence). As DNA, the CDR3 is TGTGCCAGTAGTATCAAGACAGGGGGACCGAACACTGAAGCTTTCTTT. Translation: CASSIKTGGPNTEAFF.

The V call is TRBV10-1, the J call TRBJ2-1; TRBD1 matches 9 bases. Per the germline V gene, CDR1 is WNHNN and CDR2 is SYGVQD (reference sequence). J lost 6 bases, V lost 0 bases, and 3 bases had no gene match. The CDR3 is made up of 15 amino acids. The CDR3 coding sequence is TGCGCCAGCAGTGAGTCGGGGACAGGGACCAATGAGCAGTTCTTC. Encoded protein: CASSESGTGTNEQFF.

V is TRBV4-1 and J is TRBJ2-3, with 10 positions matching TRBD2. Trimming took 4 bases from V and 0 from J; bases not matched to a gene: 7. The germline V gene encodes CDR1 MGHRA and CDR2 YSYEKL. This CDR3 has 17 residues. The CDR3 is CASSPMTSGSSTDTQYF. The CDR3 nucleotides are TGCGCCAGCAGCCCCATGACTAGCGGGTCTAGCACAGATACGCAGTATTTT.

The chain is built from TRBV7-2 and TRBJ2-5; 8 positions agree with TRBD2. Gene TRBJ2-7 matches the end of the DNA better, so the J call may be wrong. The CDR3 has 14 amino acids. Germline V lookup: CDR1 SGHTA, CDR2 FQGNSA. The CDR3 DNA follows: TGTGCCAGCAGCCCATTCGGGACTAGTGGCGAGCAGTACTTC. It is translated as CASSPFGTSGEQYF.

The V and J genes are TRBV5-4 and TRBJ1-2, with D unclear. Trimming took off 2 bases at V and 8 bases at J, with 7 bases between the two ends. Germline loops: CDR1 SGHNT, CDR2 YYREEE (reference sequence). This CDR3 has 11 residues. The CDR3 nucleotides are TGTGCCAGCAGCTTTAACGAGGGCTACACCTTC. Amino acids: CASSFNEGYTF.